This T cell receptor beta chain emerged from a study of blood T cell repertoires in COVID-19. For the study at large: The samples span acute and convalescent COVID-19 from the United States, Italy and Spain. The analysed material was cDNA or gDNA that came from T cells, B-cell-depleted T cells, or PBMCs.

The repertoire was sequenced with immunoSEQ multiplex PCR; TCRdb's copy has only in-frame clones and lacks some. Of around 68,000 clones in the sample, about 81% were seen once. V trimming: 5 bases; J trimming: 3 bases; junction bases outside the gene matches: 6. In germline, CDR1 is SGHVS, CDR2 FQNEAQ. The CDR3 runs 15 residues. The V call is TRBV7-8, the J call TRBJ2-2; 7 bases fit TRBD1. The clonotype was recovered from a human donor in a cohort sampled during active COVID-19. The material sequenced was peripheral blood. The CDR3 spells CASSPQGQYTGELFF. As DNA, the CDR3 is TGTGCCAGCAGCCCGCAGGGACAGTACACCGGGGAGCTGTTTTTT.